The 15 T cell receptor beta chains reported below all come from one sample, sequenced in a study of blood T cell repertoires in COVID-19. Clones were sequenced by immunoSEQ multiplex PCR, and TCRdb holds only the in-frame ones, with some missing. Of 200,000 to 250,000 clones in the sample, just over 85% were seen once. The sequenced sample was peripheral blood. These receptors all stem from an older man with acute or convalescent COVID-19.

This clone was counted a single time. The CDR3 bases are TGCAGCGTTGACGGGACTAGCGGGAGCCCGACAGATACGCAGTATTTT. This gives the protein CSVDGTSGSPTDTQYF. This chain links TRBV29-1 with TRBJ2-3; 14 nucleotides align to TRBD2. Germline lookup yields CDR1 SQVTM and CDR2 ANQGSEA. V lost 3 bases and J lost 3; bases outside the gene matches: 5. The CDR3 covers 16 residues.

The V call is TRBV10-3, the J call TRBJ1-1; 8 nucleotides line up with TRBD1. CDR3 length equals 13 residues. V lost 8 bases to trimming and J lost 1 base; unmatched junction nucleotides: 3. In germline, CDR1 is ENHRY, CDR2 SYGVKD. The CDR3 DNA is TGTGCCATCTCCGGGACAGGGAACACTGAAGCTTTCTTT. Protein: CAISGTGNTEAFF.

V and J are TRBV6-5 and TRBJ2-4; 9 bases are a match to TRBD1. The CDR3 loop spans 15 amino acids. V shed 0 bases, J shed 9 bases, and the junction held 6 bases outside the gene matches. Per germline, CDR1 MNHEY and CDR2 SVGAGI. The CDR3 nucleotides read TGTGCCAGCAGTTACTCCGCACAGGGGGCCGGCATTCAGTACTTC. Protein: CASSYSAQGAGIQYF.

This chain links TRBV7-2 with TRBJ1-2; 8 bases map to TRBD1. The V and J ends lost 0 bases and 4 bases, in that order; junction bases with no gene match: 4. CDR1 and CDR2 (germline): SGHTA, FQGNSA. There are 15 residues in the CDR3. The CDR3 DNA sequence: TGTGCCAGCAGCTTAGCTCGGGACAGGTCCTATGGCTACACCTTC. Its protein is CASSLARDRSYGYTF.

The chain recombines TRBV3-1 (or the pseudogene TRBV3-2) with TRBJ2-1; TRBD1 aligns across 9 bases. Germline V CDR1 and CDR2: LGHDT, YNNKEL (reference sequence). The J segment lost 0 bases and the V segment lost 4 bases, leaving 1 base of the junction unmatched. This CDR3 is 15 amino acids long. CDR3 amino acids: CASSRQGGSYNEQFF. In DNA, the CDR3 is TGTGCCAGCAGCCGACAGGGGGGCTCCTACAATGAGCAGTTCTTC.

This rearrangement joins TRBV6-5 to TRBJ1-6, with D possibly TRBD1 on 6 matching bases. CDR3 length: 14 residues. Germline V gene lookup returns CDR1 MNHEY and CDR2 SVGAGI. V was shortened by 11 bases and J by 7 bases, with 18 bases between the two germline ends. The CDR3: CAGKATGRNSPLHF. The CDR3 DNA is TGTGCCGGAAAAGCGACAGGCAGGAATTCACCCCTCCACTTT.

This clone was picked up one time. The V gene is TRBV9, the J gene TRBJ2-7; possibly TRBD2 for D (6 bases). CDR3 length: 15 residues. The ends were cut back, 4 bases at V and 3 bases at J, with 17 bases in the middle. The V gene's germline CDR1 is SGDLS and CDR2 YYNGEE. CDR3 sequence reads: CASSTTWTGVYEQYF. Written as DNA, the CDR3 is TGTGCCAGCAGCACAACCTGGACGGGAGTCTACGAGCAGTACTTC.

The rearrangement uses TRBV4-2 and TRBJ2-1, with TRBD1 as a possible D gene (6 bases). This CDR3 region has 14 residues. CDR1 is LGHNA, CDR2 YNFKEQ, per germline. V was cut by 5 bases and J by 6 bases, with 14 bases left in between. The CDR3 spells CASSYTQGPNEQFF. The CDR3 nucleotides read TGTGCCAGCAGCTATACACAGGGTCCCAATGAGCAGTTCTTC.

The rearrangement uses TRBV6-5 and TRBJ1-1, with a tentative D call TRBD1 (6 bases). Germline CDR1 MNHEY, CDR2 SVGAGI. CDR3 size: 15 residues. V was clipped by 0 bases and J by 4 bases, with 12 bases between them. As DNA, the CDR3 is TGTGCCAGCAGTTACTCCCGGGGGGGGGCCACTGAAGCTTTCTTT. Its protein product is CASSYSRGGATEAFF.

The V call is TRBV5-4, the J call TRBJ1-4, with TRBD1 as a possible D gene (5 bases). Germline V CDR1 and CDR2: SGHNT, YYREEE (reference sequence). The V end lost 4 bases, the J end lost 3 bases, and 13 bases lay between the germline ends. This CDR3 contains 15 residues. The CDR3 nucleotides are TGTGCCAGCAGCCCTACAGGTCGTCCTAATGAAAAACTGTTTTTT. It encodes CASSPTGRPNEKLFF.

This sequence joins TRBV23-1 and TRBJ1-1, with 7 bases fitting TRBD1. TRBV23-1 is annotated as an ORF whose role is uncertain. The CDR3 is 16 amino acids. V lost 2 bases, J lost 11 bases, and 17 bases stayed unmatched. CDR3 region: CASSQPTDRAFGRAFF. In DNA, the CDR3 is TGCGCCAGCAGTCAACCGACTGACAGGGCCTTCGGTAGGGCTTTCTTT.

The chain uses TRBV7-2 and TRBJ2-1; tentatively, D is TRBD1 (6 bases). The CDR3 contains 17 residues. CDR1 and CDR2 from the germline V gene are SGHTA and FQGNSA. Between the trimmed V and J ends, which lost 4 bases and 7 bases, there was a span of 23 bases. The CDR3 DNA sequence: TGTGCCAGCAGCTCCCCATCCCGACAGGCCCTCTATAATGAGCAGTTCTTC. Translated: CASSSPSRQALYNEQFF.

This clone is a singleton in its sample. V is TRBV3-1 (or the pseudogene TRBV3-2) and J is TRBJ2-3; 7 nucleotides line up with TRBD1. CDR1 and CDR2 (germline): LGHDT, YNNKEL (reference sequence). This CDR3 has 17 amino acids. Trimming took 1 base from V and 0 from J; bases not matched to a gene: 7. The chain's CDR3 is CASSQVGQRASTDTQYF. The CDR3 DNA sequence: TGTGCCAGCAGCCAAGTGGGACAGCGTGCTAGCACAGATACGCAGTATTTT.

This rearrangement joins TRBV9 to TRBJ2-1; 7 bases fit TRBD1. V was clipped by 3 bases and J by 1 base; unmatched bases: 7. CDR1 is SGDLS and CDR2 is YYNGEE in the germline V gene. The CDR3 extends over 16 amino acids. CDR3 nucleotides: TGTGCCAGCAGCGCACACCCAGGGGGTTCCTACAATGAGCAGTTCTTC. As protein: CASSAHPGGSYNEQFF.

This chain uses TRBV7-2 with TRBJ1-1; weak D call: TRBD1 (6 bases). Trimming left V 3 bases short and J 5 bases short, with 13 bases between. CDR3 size: 14 residues. Germline-derived CDR1 and CDR2 are SGHTA and FQGNSA. CDR3 in amino acids: CASSFPNQGTEAFF. CDR3 DNA: TGTGCCAGCAGCTTCCCCAACCAGGGGACTGAAGCTTTCTTT.